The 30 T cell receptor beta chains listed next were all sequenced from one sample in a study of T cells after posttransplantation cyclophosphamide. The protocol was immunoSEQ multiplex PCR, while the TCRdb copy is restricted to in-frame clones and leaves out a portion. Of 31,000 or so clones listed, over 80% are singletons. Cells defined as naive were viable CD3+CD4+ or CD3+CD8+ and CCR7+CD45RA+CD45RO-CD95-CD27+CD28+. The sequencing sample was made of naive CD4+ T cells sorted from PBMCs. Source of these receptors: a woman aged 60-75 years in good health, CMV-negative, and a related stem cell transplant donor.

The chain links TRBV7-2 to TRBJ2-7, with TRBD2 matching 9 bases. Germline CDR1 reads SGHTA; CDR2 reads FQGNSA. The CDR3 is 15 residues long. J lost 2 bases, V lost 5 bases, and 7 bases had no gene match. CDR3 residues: CASSAGGGQTYEQYF. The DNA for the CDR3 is TGTGCCAGCAGCGCGGGGGGGGGACAGACCTACGAGCAGTACTTC.

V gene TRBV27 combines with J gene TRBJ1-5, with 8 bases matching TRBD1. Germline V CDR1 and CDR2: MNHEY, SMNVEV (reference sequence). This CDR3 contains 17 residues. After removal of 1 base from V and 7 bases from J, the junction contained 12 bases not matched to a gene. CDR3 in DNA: TGTGCCAGCAGTTTATTTGGACAGGGTAAGGGCGGACAGCCCCAGCATTTT. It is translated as CASSLFGQGKGGQPQHF.

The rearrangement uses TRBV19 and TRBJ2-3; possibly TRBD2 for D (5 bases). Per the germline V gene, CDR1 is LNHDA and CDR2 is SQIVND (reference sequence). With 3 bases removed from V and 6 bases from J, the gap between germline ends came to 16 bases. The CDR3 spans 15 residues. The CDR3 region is CASSMPGISGDTQYF. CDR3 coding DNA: TGTGCCAGTAGTATGCCCGGGATATCTGGGGATACGCAGTATTTT.

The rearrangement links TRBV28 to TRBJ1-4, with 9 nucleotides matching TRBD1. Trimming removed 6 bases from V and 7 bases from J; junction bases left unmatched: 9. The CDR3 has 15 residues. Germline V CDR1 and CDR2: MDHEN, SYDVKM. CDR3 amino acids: CASSLGTGSFEKLFF. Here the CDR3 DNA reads TGTGCCAGCAGCCTGGGGACAGGGTCGTTTGAAAAACTGTTTTTT.

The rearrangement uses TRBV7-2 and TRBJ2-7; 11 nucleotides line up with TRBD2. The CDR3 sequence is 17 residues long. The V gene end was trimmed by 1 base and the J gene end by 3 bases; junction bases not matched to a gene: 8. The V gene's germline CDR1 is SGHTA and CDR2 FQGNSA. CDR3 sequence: CASSLGLAGGSIYEQYF. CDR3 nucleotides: TGTGCCAGCAGCTTAGGTCTAGCGGGGGGTTCCATCTACGAGCAGTACTTC.

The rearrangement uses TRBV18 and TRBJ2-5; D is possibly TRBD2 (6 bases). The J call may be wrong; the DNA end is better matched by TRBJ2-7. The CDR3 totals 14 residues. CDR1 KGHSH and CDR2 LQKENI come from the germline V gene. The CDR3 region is CASSPNDGGYEQYF. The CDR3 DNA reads TGTGCCAGCTCACCAAATGACGGGGGATACGAGCAGTACTTC.

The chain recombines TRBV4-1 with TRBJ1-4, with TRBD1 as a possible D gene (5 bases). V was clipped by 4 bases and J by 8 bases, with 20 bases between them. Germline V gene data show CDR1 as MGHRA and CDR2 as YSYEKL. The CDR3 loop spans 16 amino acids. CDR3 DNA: TGCGCCAGCAGCCTGGGGGGGACCCGAGGGTACGAAAAACTGTTTTTT. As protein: CASSLGGTRGYEKLFF.

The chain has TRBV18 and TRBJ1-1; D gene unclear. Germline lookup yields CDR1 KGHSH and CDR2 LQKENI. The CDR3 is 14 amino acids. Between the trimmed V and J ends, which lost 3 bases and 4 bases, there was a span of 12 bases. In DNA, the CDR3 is TGTGCCAGCTCACCTACGGTCTCAAGCACTGAAGCTTTCTTT. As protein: CASSPTVSSTEAFF.

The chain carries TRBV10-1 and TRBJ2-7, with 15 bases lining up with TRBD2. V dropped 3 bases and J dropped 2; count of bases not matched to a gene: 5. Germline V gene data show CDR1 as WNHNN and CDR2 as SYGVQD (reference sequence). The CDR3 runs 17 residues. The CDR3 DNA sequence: TGCGCCAGCAGTGACCTGGGACTAGCGGGAGGCCCCTACGAGCAGTACTTC. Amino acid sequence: CASSDLGLAGGPYEQYF.

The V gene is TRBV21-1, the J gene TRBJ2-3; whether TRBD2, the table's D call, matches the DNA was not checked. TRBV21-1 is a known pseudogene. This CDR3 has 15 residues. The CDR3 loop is CASSKESGSTDTQYF. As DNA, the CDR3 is TGTGCCAGCAGCAAAGAGAGCGGGAGCACAGATACGCAGTATTTT.

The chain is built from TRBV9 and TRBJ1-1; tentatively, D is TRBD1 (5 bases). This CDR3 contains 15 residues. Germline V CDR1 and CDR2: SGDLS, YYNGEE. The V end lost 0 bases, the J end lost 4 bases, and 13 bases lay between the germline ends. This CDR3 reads CASSVGGRIGTEAFF. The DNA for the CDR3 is TGTGCCAGCAGCGTAGGGGGGAGGATCGGCACTGAAGCTTTCTTT.

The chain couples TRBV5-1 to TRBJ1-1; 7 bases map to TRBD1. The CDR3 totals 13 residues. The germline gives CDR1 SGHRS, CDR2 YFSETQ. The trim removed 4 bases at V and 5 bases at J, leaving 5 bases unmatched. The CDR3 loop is CASSGDRGTEAFF. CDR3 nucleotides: TGCGCCAGCAGCGGGGACAGAGGAACTGAAGCTTTCTTT.

The CDR3 here is CASTRNGNSGNTIYF. CDR3 bases: TGTGCCAGCACCAGGAACGGAAACTCTGGAAACACCATATATTTT. V gene TRBV27 combines with J gene TRBJ1-3; no definite D call. Germline lookup yields CDR1 MNHEY and CDR2 SMNVEV (reference sequence). The CDR3 length is 15 residues. Trimming stripped 7 bases from V and 0 bases from J, with 13 bases between.

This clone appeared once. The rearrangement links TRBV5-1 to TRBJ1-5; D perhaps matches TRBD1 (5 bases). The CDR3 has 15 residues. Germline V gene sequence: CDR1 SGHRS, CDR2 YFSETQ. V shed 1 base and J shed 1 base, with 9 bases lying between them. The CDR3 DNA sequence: TGCGCCAGCAGCTTGTTGCCAGGGAGCAATCAGCCCCAGCATTTT. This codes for CASSLLPGSNQPQHF.

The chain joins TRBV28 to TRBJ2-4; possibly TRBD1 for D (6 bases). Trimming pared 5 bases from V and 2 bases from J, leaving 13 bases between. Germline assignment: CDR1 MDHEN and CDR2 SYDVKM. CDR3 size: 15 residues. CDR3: CASSPFRGTKNIQYF. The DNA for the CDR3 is TGTGCCAGCAGTCCCTTCAGGGGAACCAAAAACATTCAGTACTTC.

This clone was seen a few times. Here the CDR3 reads CASSYRDRPHQPQHF. In DNA, the CDR3 is TGTGCCAGCAGTTACCGCGACAGGCCGCATCAGCCCCAGCATTTT. The rearrangement links TRBV6-6 to TRBJ1-5; a possible D gene is TRBD1 (6 bases). Trimming took 2 bases from V and 5 from J, leaving 13 bases between them. The CDR3 spans 15 residues. CDR1 is MNHNY and CDR2 is SVGAGI in the germline V gene (reference sequence).

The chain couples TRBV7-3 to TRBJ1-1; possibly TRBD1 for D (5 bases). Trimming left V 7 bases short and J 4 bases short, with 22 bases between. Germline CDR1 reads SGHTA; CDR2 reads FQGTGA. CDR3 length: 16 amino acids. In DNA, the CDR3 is TGTGCCAGCACCCCTCCCCCGCCCAGGGTATCCACTGAAGCTTTCTTT. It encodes CASTPPPPRVSTEAFF.

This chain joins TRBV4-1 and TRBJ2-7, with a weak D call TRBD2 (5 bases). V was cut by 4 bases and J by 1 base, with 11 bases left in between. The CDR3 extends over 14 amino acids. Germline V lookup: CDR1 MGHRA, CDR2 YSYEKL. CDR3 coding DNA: TGCGCCAGCAGCCCACTAGAGGGTTCCTACGAGCAGTACTTC. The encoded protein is CASSPLEGSYEQYF.

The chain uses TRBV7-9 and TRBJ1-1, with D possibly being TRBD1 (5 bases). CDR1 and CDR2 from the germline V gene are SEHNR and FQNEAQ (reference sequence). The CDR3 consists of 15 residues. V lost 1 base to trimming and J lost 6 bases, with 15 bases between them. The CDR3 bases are TGTGCCAGCAGCTTAGACTCAGGGCGAAGGGCTGAAGCTTTCTTT. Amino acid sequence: CASSLDSGRRAEAFF. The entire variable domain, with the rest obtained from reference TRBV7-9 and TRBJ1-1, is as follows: DTGVSQNPRHKITKRGQNVTFRCDPISEHNRLYWYRQTLGQGPEFLTYFQNEAQLEKSRLLSDRFSAERPKGSFSTLEIQRTEQGDSAMYLCASSLDSGRRAEAFFGQGTRLTVV.

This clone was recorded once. The CDR3 is CANPIYALYEQYF. DNA of the CDR3: TGTGCCAACCCCATCTACGCTCTCTACGAGCAGTACTTC. This chain joins TRBV2 and TRBJ2-7; D ambiguous. V gave up 10 bases and J gave up 3 bases, with 16 bases separating them. Looked up from germline, CDR1 is SNHLY and CDR2 is FYNNEI. The CDR3 length is 13 residues.

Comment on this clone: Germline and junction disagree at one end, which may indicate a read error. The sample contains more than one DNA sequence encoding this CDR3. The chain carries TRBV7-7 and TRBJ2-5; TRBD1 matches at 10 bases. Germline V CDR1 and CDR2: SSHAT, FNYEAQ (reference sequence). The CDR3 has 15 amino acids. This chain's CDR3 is CASSLAGTGEGTQYF. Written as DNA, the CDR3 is TGTGCTAGCAGCTTAGCCGGGACAGGGGAGGGGACCCAGTACTTC.

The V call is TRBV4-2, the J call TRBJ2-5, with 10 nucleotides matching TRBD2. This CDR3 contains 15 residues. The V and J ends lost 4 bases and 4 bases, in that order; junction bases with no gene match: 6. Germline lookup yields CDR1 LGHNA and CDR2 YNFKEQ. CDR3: CASSLASGSGETQYF. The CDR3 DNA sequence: TGTGCCAGCAGCCTCGCTAGCGGGAGTGGAGAGACCCAGTACTTC.

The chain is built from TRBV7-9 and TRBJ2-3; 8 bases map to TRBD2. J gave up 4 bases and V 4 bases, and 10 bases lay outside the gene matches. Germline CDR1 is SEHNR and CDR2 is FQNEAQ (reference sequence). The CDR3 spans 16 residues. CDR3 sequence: CASSSRRGGRADTQYF. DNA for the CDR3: TGTGCCAGCAGCTCCCGACGGGGGGGCAGGGCAGATACGCAGTATTTT. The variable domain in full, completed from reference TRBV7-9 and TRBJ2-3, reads DTGVSQNPRHKITKRGQNVTFRCDPISEHNRLYWYRQTLGQGPEFLTYFQNEAQLEKSRLLSDRFSAERPKGSFSTLEIQRTEQGDSAMYLCASSSRRGGRADTQYFGPGTRLTVL.

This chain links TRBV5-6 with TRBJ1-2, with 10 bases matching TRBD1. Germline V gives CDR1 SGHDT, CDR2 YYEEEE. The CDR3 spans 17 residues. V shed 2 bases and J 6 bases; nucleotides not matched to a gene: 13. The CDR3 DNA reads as TGTGCCAGCAGCTTCCGACAGGGGGCAATGGGTACGCATGGCTACACCTTC. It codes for CASSFRQGAMGTHGYTF.

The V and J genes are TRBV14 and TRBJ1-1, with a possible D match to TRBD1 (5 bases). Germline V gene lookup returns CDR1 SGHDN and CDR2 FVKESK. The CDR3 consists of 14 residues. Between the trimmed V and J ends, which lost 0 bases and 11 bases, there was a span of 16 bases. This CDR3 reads CASSQEGLGQVAFF. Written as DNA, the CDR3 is TGTGCCAGCAGCCAAGAGGGTCTGGGGCAGGTTGCTTTCTTT.

The DNA of the CDR3 is TGTGCCAGCAGTTACAGAGGGGGAACCTATGGCTACACCTTC. The encoded protein is CASSYRGGTYGYTF. The chain joins TRBV6-5 to TRBJ1-2; D might be TRBD1 (6 bases). The germline gives CDR1 MNHEY, CDR2 SVGAGI. V lost 2 bases and J lost 4, with 11 bases in between. This CDR3 has 14 amino acids.

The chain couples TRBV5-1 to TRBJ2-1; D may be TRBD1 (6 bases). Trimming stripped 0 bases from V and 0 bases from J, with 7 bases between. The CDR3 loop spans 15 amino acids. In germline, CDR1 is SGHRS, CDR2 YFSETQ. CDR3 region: CASSLGQVSYNEQFF. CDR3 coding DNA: TGCGCCAGCAGCTTGGGACAGGTCTCCTACAATGAGCAGTTCTTC.

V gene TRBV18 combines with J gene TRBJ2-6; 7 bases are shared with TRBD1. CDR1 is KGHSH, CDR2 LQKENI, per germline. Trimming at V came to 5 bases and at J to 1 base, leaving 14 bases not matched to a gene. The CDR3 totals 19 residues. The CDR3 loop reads CASSSIPGQKFSGANVLTF. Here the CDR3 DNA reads TGTGCCAGCTCATCGATCCCGGGACAGAAGTTTTCTGGGGCCAACGTCCTGACTTTC.

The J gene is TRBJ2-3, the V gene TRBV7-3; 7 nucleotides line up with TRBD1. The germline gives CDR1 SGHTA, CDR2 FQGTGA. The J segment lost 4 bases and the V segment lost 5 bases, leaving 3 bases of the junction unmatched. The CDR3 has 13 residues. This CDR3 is CASSRQGADTQYF. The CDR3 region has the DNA TGTGCCAGCAGCCGGCAGGGGGCAGATACGCAGTATTTT.

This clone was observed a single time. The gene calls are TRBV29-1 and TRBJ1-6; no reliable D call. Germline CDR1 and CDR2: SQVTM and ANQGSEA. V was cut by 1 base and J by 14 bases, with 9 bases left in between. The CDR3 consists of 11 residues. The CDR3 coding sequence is TGCAGCGTTGAAGCGAACGGTTCCCTCCACTTT. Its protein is CSVEANGSLHF.